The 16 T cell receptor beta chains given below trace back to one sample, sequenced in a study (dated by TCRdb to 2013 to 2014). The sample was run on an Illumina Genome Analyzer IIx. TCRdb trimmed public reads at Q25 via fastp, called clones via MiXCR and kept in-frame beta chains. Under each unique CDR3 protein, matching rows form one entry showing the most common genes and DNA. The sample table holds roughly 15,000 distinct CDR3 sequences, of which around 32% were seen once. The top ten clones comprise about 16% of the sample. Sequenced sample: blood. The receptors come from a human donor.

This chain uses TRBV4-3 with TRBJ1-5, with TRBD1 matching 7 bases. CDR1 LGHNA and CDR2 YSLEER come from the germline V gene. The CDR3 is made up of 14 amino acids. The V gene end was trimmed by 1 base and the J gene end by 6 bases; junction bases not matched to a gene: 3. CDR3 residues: CASSQGQGSQPQHF. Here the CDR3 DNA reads TGCGCCAGCAGCCAAGGACAGGGAAGTCAGCCCCAGCATTTT.

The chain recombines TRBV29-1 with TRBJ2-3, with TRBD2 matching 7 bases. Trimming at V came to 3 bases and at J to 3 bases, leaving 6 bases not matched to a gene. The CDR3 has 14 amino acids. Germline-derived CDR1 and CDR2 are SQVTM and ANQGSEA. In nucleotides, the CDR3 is TGCAGCGTTGAGGTAGGGAGGGCTACAGATACGCAGTATTTT. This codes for CSVEVGRATDTQYF.

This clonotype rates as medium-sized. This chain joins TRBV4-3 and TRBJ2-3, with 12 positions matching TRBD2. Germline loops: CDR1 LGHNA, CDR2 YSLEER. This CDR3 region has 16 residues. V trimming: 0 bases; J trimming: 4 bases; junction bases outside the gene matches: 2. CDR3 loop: CASSQDLAGGPDTQYF. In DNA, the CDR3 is TGCGCCAGCAGCCAAGATCTAGCGGGAGGGCCAGATACGCAGTATTTT.

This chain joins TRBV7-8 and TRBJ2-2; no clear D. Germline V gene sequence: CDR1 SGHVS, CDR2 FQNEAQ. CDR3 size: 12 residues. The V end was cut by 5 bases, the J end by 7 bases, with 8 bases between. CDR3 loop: CASSAGFGELFF. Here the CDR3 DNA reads TGTGCCAGCAGCGCCGGGTTCGGGGAGCTGTTTTTT.

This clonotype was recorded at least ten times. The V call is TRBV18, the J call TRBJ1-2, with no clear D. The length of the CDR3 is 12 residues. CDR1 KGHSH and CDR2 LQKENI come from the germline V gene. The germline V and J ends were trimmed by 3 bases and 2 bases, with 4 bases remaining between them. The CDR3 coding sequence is TGTGCCAGCTCACCGGGAAACTATGGCTACACCTTC. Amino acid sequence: CASSPGNYGYTF.

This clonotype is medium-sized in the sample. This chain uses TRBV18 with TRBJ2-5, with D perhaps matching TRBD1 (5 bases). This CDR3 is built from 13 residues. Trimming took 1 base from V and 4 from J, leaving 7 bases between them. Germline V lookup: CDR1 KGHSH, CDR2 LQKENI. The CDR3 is CASSPLQGETQYF. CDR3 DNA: TGTGCCAGCTCACCACTCCAGGGAGAGACCCAGTACTTC.

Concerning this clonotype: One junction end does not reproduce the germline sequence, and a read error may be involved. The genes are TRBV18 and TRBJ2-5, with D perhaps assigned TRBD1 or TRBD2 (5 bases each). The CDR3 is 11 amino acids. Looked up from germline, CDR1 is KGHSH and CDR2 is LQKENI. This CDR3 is CASSPGETRYF. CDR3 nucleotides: TGTGCCAGCTCACCGGGGGAGACCCGGTACTTC.

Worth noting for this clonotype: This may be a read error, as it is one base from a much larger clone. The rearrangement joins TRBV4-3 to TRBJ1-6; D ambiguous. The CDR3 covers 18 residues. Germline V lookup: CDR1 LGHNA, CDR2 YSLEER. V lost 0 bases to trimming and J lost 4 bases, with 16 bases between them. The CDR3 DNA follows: TGCGCCAGCAGCCAAGATCGAAGAAAGGGAGTATATAATTCACCCCTCCACTTT. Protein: CASSQDRRKGVYNSPLHF.

The DNA for the CDR3 is TGCGCCAGCAGCCACGGAGCTAGCGGGACCTCCTACAATGAGCAGTTCTTC. This sequence encodes CASSHGASGTSYNEQFF. This chain joins TRBV4-3 and TRBJ2-1; 9 bases line up with TRBD2. The CDR3 runs to 17 residues. V dropped 3 bases and J dropped 0; count of bases not matched to a gene: 6. Germline V gives CDR1 LGHNA, CDR2 YSLEER.

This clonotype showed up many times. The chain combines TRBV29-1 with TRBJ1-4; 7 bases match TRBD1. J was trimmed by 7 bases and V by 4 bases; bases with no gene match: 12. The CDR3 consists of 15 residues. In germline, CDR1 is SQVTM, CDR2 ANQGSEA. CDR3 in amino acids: CSVGGDGDSSEKLFF. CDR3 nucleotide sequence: TGCAGCGTTGGGGGGGATGGGGACAGTAGTGAAAAACTGTTTTTT.

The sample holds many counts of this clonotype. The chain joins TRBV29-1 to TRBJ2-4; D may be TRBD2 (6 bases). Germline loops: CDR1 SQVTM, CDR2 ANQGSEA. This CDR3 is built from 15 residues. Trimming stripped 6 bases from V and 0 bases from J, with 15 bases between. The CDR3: CSVQGRDVAKNIQYF. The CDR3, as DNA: TGCAGCGTCCAAGGGCGGGACGTAGCCAAAAACATTCAGTACTTC.

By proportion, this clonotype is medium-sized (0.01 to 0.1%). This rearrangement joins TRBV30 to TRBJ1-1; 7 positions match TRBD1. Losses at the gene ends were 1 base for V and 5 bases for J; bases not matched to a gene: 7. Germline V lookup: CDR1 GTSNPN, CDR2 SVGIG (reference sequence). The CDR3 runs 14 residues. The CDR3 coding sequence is TGTGCCTGGAGTGCCGACAGGGAATGGACTGAAGCTTTCTTT. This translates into CAWSADREWTEAFF.

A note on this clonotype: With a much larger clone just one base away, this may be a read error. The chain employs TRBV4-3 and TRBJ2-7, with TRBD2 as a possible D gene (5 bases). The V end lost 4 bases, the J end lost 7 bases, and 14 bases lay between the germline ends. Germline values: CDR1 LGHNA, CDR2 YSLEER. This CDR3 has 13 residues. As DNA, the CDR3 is TGCGCCAGCAGCCGGGGAGTGGTCGATGAGCAGTACTTC. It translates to CASSRGVVDEQYF.

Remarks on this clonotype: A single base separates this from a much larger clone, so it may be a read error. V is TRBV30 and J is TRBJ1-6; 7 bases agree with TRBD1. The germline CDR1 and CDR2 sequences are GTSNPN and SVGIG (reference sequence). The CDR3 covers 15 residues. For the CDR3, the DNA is TGTACCTGGAGGCCCTCAGACAGGGATAATTCACCCCTCCACTTT. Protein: CTWRPSDRDNSPLHF.

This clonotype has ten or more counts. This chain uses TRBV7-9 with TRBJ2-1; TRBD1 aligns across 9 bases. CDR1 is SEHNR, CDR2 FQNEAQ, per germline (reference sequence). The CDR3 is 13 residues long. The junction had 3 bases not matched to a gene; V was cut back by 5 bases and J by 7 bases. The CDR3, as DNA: TGTGCCAGCAGCGCAGGACAGGGGAATGAGCAGTTCTTC. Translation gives CASSAGQGNEQFF.

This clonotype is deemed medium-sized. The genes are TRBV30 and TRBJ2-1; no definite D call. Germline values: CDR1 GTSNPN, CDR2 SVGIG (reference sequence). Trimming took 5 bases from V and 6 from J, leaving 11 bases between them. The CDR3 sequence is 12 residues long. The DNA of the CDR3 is TGTGCCTGGGGGAAGGTGGGCAATGAGCAGTTCTTC. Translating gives CAWGKVGNEQFF.